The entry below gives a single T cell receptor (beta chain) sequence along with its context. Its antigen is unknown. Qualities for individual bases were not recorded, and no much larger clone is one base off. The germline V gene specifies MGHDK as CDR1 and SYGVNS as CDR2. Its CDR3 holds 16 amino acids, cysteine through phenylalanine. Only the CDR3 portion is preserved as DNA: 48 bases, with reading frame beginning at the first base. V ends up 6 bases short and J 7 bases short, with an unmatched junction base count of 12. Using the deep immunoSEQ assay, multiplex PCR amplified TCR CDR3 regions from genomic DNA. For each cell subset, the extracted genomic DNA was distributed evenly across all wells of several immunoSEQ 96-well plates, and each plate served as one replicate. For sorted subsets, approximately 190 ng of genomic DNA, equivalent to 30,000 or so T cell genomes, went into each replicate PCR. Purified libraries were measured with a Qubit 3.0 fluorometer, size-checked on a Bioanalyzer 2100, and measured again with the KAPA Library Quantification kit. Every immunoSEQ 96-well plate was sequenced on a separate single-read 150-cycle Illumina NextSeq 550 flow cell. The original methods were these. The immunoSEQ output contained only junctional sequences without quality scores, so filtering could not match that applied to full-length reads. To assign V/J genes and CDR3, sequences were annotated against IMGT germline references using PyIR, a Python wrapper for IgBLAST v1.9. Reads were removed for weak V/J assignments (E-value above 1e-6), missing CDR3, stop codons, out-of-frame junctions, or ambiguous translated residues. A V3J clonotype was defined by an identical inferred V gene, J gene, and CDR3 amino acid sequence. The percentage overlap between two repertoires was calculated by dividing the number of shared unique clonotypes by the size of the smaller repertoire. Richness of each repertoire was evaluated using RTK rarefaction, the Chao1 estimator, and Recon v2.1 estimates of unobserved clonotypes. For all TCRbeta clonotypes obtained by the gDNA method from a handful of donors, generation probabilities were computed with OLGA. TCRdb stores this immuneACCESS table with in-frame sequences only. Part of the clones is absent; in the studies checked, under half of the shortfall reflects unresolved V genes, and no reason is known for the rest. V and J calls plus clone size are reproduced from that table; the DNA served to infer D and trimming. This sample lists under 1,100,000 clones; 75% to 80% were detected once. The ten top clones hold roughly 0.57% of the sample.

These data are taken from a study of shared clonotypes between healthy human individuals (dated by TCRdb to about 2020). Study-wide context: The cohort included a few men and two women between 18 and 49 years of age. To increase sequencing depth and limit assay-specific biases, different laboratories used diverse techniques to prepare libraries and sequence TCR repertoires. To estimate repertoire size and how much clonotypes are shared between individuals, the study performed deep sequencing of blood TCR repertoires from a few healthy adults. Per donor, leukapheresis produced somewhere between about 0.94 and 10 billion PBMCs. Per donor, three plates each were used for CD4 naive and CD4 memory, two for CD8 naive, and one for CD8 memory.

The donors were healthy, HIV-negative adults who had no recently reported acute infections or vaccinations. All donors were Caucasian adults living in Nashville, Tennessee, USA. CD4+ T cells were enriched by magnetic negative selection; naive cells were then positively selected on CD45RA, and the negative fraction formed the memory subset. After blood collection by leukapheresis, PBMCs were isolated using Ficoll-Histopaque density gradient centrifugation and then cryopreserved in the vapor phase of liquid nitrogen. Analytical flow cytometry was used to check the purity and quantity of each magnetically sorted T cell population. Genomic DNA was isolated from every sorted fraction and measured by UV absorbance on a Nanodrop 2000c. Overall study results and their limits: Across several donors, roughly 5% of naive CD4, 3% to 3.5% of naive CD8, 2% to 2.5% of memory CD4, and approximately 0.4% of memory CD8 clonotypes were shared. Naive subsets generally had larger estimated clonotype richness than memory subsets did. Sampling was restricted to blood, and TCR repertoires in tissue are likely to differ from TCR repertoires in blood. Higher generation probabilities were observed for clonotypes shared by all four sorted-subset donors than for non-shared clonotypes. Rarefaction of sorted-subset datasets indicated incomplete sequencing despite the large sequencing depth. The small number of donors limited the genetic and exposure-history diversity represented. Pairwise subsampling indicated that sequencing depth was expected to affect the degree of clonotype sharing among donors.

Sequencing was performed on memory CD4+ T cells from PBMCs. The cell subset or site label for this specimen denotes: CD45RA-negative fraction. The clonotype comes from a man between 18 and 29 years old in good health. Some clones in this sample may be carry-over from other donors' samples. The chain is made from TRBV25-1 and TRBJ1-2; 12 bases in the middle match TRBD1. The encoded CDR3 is CASSPTVGQGAVGYTF. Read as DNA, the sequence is TGTGCCAGCAGCCCAACGGTGGGACAGGGGGCTGTTGGCTACACCTTC.